This T cell receptor beta chain was documented in a study of beta chain features in type 1 diabetes. Notes on the study in general: Across all four CD4+ subsets, people with type 1 diabetes showed modestly shorter TCRB CDR3s.

The ends lost 6 bases at V and 6 bases at J; junction bases unmatched: 9. The CDR3 consists of 14 residues. The germline CDR1 and CDR2 sequences are SEHNR and FQNEAQ (reference sequence). Expressed TCRB transcripts got sequenced, as all isolated RNA was reverse transcribed. Clones were read by immunoSEQ multiplex PCR, and TCRdb kept only the in-frame ones, dropping some. The table has some 290,000 clones, 24% seen once. On this clone itself: The antigen is undetermined.

The sample was naive CD4+ T cells from blood. This chain connects TRBV7-9 to TRBJ1-2, with TRBD1 identical over 8 bases. The sequence was collected from a woman in her 30s with type 1 diabetes. The CDR3 nucleotides are TGTGCCAGCAGTCTAACGCAGGGGGCCAATGGCTACACCTTC. Translated: CASSLTQGANGYTF.